The present T cell receptor (beta chain) was sequenced within a study of T cells in Graves' hyperthyroidism and ophthalmopathy. Germline assignment: CDR1 SQVTM and CDR2 ANQGSEA. CDR3 length: 15 amino acids. Study results and caveats: Ophthalmopathy onset followed model prediction by a median about 6.9 months. Most clonotypes expanded in the thyroid (above 0.001) were also present in blood.

With respect to this clonotype: The antigen is not known. At one end the junction does not follow the germline gene, possibly because of a read error.

The diagnostic basis comprised clinical symptoms, serum thyroxine and TRAb, thyroid ultrasound and orbital computed tomography. RNA transcripts yielded amplified TCR beta CDR3 regions. The TCR CDR3 first-round RT-PCR relied on the HTBI primer set. TCRdb redid the calling of the multiplex PCR reads with MiXCR, one entry per CDR3 protein. The sample lists approximately 700,000 distinct CDR3 sequences, 45% seen once, with about 7% in the top ten. Specimen: peripheral blood or thyroid tissue (not recorded which). The receptor comes from an adult man with Graves' disease, either hyperthyroidism or ophthalmopathy (not recorded which). The genes are TRBV29-1 and TRBJ1-1, with 9 bases matching TRBD1. Written as DNA, the CDR3 is TGCAGCGTCGAAGCGGACAGGGGTATGAACACTGAAGCTTTCTTT. Translating it yields CSVEADRGMNTEAFF.